This is a list of T cell receptor beta chains from one sample in a study of T-cell memory formation after mild COVID-19. TCRdb analysed the 5' RACE reads with MiXCR anew, one entry per CDR3 protein. The table has 98,000 or so distinct CDR3 sequences, 15% to 20% seen once; the top ten hold around 5.5%. Sequencing used PBMCs or a T cell subset sorted from them (not recorded which). The receptor set was obtained from a man aged 18 to 29 who had mild COVID-19 (a few samples of this study predate the infection). Cell type and time point are not known. Both conserved end residues are part of each CDR3. The order of the fields is J gene, clone size, D gene, V gene, CDR3 protein, CDR3 DNA. D genes are given only for firm matches. Clone size, where shown, is once, few, many, or a class for clones that have expanded.

j_gene: TRBJ1-1; abundance: few; d_gene: NA; v_gene: TRBV2; CDR3aa: CASSELANTEAFF; CDR3nt: TGTGCCAGCAGTGAATTGGCGAACACTGAAGCTTTCTTT
j_gene: TRBJ2-5; abundance: NA; d_gene: NA; v_gene: TRBV11-3; CDR3aa: CASSFAWETQYF; CDR3nt: TGTGCCAGCAGCTTCGCTTGGGAGACCCAGTACTTC
j_gene: TRBJ2-1; abundance: many; d_gene: TRBD1; v_gene: TRBV7-2; CDR3aa: CASSLGQGAYNEQFF; CDR3nt: TGTGCCAGCAGCTTAGGACAGGGAGCCTACAATGAGCAGTTCTTC
j_gene: TRBJ2-3; abundance: few; d_gene: NA; v_gene: TRBV5-1; CDR3aa: CASSLRQATDTQYF; CDR3nt: TGCGCCAGCAGCTTGAGGCAGGCCACAGATACGCAGTATTTT
j_gene: TRBJ1-6; abundance: NA; d_gene: TRBD1; v_gene: TRBV7-2; CDR3aa: CASSSYRGDSPLHF; CDR3nt: TGTGCCAGCAGTTCCTACAGGGGGGATTCACCCCTCCACTTT
j_gene: TRBJ2-5; abundance: NA; d_gene: NA; v_gene: TRBV3-1; CDR3aa: CASSQGVRETQYF; CDR3nt: TGTGCCAGCAGCCAAGGAGTCCGAGAGACCCAGTACTTC
j_gene: TRBJ2-2; abundance: NA; d_gene: NA; v_gene: TRBV5-1; CDR3aa: CASSLALGHRTGELFF; CDR3nt: TGCGCCAGCAGCTTGGCCCTGGGACACCGCACCGGGGAGCTGTTTTTT
j_gene: TRBJ1-3; abundance: NA; d_gene: NA; v_gene: TRBV4-2; CDR3aa: CASSQQGPYGNTIYF; CDR3nt: TGTGCCAGCAGCCAACAGGGGCCCTATGGAAACACCATATATTTT
j_gene: TRBJ2-3; abundance: NA; d_gene: NA; v_gene: TRBV7-6; CDR3aa: CASSLAVPTDTQYF; CDR3nt: TGTGCCAGCAGCTTAGCGGTTCCTACAGATACGCAGTATTTT
j_gene: TRBJ2-3; abundance: NA; d_gene: NA; v_gene: TRBV7-9; CDR3aa: CASSRFDYTDTQYF; CDR3nt: TGTGCCAGCAGCCGATTTGACTACACAGATACGCAGTATTTT
j_gene: TRBJ1-4; abundance: few; d_gene: TRBD1; v_gene: TRBV7-9; CDR3aa: CASSPRMTGEKLFF; CDR3nt: TGTGCCAGCAGCCCGCGTATGACAGGGGAAAAACTGTTTTTT
j_gene: TRBJ2-5; abundance: few; d_gene: TRBD1; v_gene: TRBV20-1; CDR3aa: CSARRLADRGRETQYF; CDR3nt: TGCAGTGCGAGAAGACTCGCGGACAGGGGGAGGGAGACCCAGTACTTC
j_gene: TRBJ2-5; abundance: few; d_gene: TRBD2; v_gene: TRBV4-1; CDR3aa: CASSLTSKRETQYF; CDR3nt: TGCGCCAGCAGCCTGACTAGCAAGCGAGAGACCCAGTACTTC
j_gene: TRBJ2-2; abundance: few; d_gene: NA; v_gene: TRBV4-3; CDR3aa: CASSQILRTAGELFF; CDR3nt: TGCGCCAGCAGCCAGATACTACGAACGGCCGGGGAGCTGTTTTTT
j_gene: TRBJ1-2; abundance: NA; d_gene: NA; v_gene: TRBV4-2; CDR3aa: CASSQGSDYGYTF; CDR3nt: TGTGCCAGCAGCCAAGGGAGCGACTATGGCTACACCTTC
j_gene: TRBJ1-1; abundance: NA; d_gene: NA; v_gene: TRBV5-4; CDR3aa: CATGGQGSVTEAFF; CDR3nt: TGTGCCACCGGCGGGCAGGGGTCGGTCACTGAAGCTTTCTTT
j_gene: TRBJ2-2; abundance: NA; d_gene: NA; v_gene: TRBV7-7; CDR3aa: CASSPGAGNTGELFF; CDR3nt: TGTGCCAGCAGCCCAGGGGCCGGTAACACCGGGGAGCTGTTTTTT
j_gene: TRBJ1-6; abundance: few; d_gene: NA; v_gene: TRBV12-3/TRBV12-4; CDR3aa: CASNAQHNSPLHF; CDR3nt: TGTGCCAGCAATGCACAGCACAATTCACCCCTCCACTTT
j_gene: TRBJ1-2; abundance: NA; d_gene: NA; v_gene: TRBV7-8; CDR3aa: CASSRTISYGYTF; CDR3nt: TGTGCCAGCAGCCGTACCATCTCCTATGGCTACACCTTC
j_gene: TRBJ1-6; abundance: few; d_gene: NA; v_gene: TRBV7-2; CDR3aa: CASSPGSGNYNSPLHF; CDR3nt: TGTGCCAGCAGCCCCGGAAGTGGCAACTATAATTCACCCCTCCACTTT
j_gene: TRBJ1-4; abundance: NA; d_gene: TRBD1; v_gene: TRBV18; CDR3aa: CASGTGLEKLFF; CDR3nt: TGTGCCTCCGGGACAGGGCTTGAAAAACTGTTTTTT
j_gene: TRBJ2-2; abundance: NA; d_gene: NA; v_gene: TRBV5-1; CDR3aa: CASTRGGDTGELFF; CDR3nt: TGCGCCAGCACCCGTGGCGGGGACACCGGGGAGCTGTTTTTT
j_gene: TRBJ2-5; abundance: NA; d_gene: NA; v_gene: TRBV3-1; CDR3aa: CASSSYTGQQETQYF; CDR3nt: TGTGCCAGCAGCTCCTATACCGGACAGCAAGAGACCCAGTACTTC
j_gene: TRBJ1-1; abundance: NA; d_gene: NA; v_gene: TRBV20-1; CDR3aa: CSAPRRGRNTEAFF; CDR3nt: TGCAGTGCCCCCCGGAGGGGCAGGAACACTGAAGCTTTCTTT
j_gene: TRBJ2-2; abundance: NA; d_gene: NA; v_gene: TRBV7-2; CDR3aa: CASSLRRVKNTGELFF; CDR3nt: TGTGCCAGCAGCCTCCGCAGGGTAAAGAACACCGGGGAGCTGTTTTTT
j_gene: TRBJ1-3; abundance: NA; d_gene: NA; v_gene: TRBV2; CDR3aa: CASSDLRSSGNTIYF; CDR3nt: TGTGCCAGCAGTGATTTACGGAGCTCTGGAAACACCATATATTTT
j_gene: TRBJ2-3; abundance: few; d_gene: NA; v_gene: TRBV4-1; CDR3aa: CASSQAPGGGHTDTQYF; CDR3nt: TGCGCCAGCAGCCAAGCCCCAGGAGGGGGCCACACAGATACGCAGTATTTT
j_gene: TRBJ1-2; abundance: NA; d_gene: NA; v_gene: TRBV5-1; CDR3aa: CASSSQRAGGRDYGYTF; CDR3nt: TGCGCCAGCAGCTCGCAGCGCGCGGGGGGGCGCGACTATGGCTACACCTTC
j_gene: TRBJ2-3; abundance: few; d_gene: TRBD1; v_gene: TRBV5-1; CDR3aa: CASSSTGSGDTQYF; CDR3nt: TGCGCCAGCAGCTCGACAGGGAGTGGAGATACGCAGTATTTT
j_gene: TRBJ2-1; abundance: many; d_gene: NA; v_gene: TRBV5-8; CDR3aa: CASSLGTRRAYNEQFF; CDR3nt: TGTGCCAGCAGCTTGGGCACCCGTCGGGCCTACAATGAGCAGTTCTTC
j_gene: TRBJ2-5; abundance: NA; d_gene: TRBD1; v_gene: TRBV20-1; CDR3aa: CSARPGTDQETQYF; CDR3nt: TGCAGTGCTAGGCCCGGGACAGACCAAGAGACCCAGTACTTC
j_gene: TRBJ2-1; abundance: few; d_gene: NA; v_gene: TRBV5-1; CDR3aa: CASSLAPINEQFF; CDR3nt: TGCGCCAGCAGCTTGGCCCCCATCAATGAGCAGTTCTTC
j_gene: TRBJ1-1; abundance: NA; d_gene: NA; v_gene: TRBV4-2; CDR3aa: CASSPRGQNTEAFF; CDR3nt: TGTGCCAGCAGCCCACGGGGACAGAACACTGAAGCTTTCTTT